Listed here are 17 T cell receptor beta chains from one sample, sequenced in a study of blood T cell repertoires in COVID-19. TCRdb's copy holds only in-frame clones and misses some; the assay was immunoSEQ multiplex PCR. The data show about 140,000 clones, with 70% to 90% seen just once and 8% to 13% held by the top ten. Sequenced sample: peripheral blood. The receptors here all came from a woman of 80 years or more with acute or convalescent COVID-19.

This clone was detected a few times. This chain uses TRBV3-1 (or the pseudogene TRBV3-2) with TRBJ1-1; 11 bases match TRBD1. Per the germline V gene, CDR1 is LGHDT and CDR2 is YNNKEL (reference sequence). The J segment lost 4 bases and the V segment lost 4 bases, leaving 2 bases of the junction unmatched. This CDR3 contains 14 residues. Here the CDR3 DNA reads TGTGCCAGCAGCCCGGGACAGGGGGGCACTGAAGCTTTCTTT. Protein product: CASSPGQGGTEAFF.

This rearrangement joins TRBV13 to TRBJ2-1; 8 nucleotides agree with TRBD1. This CDR3 has 17 residues. J was trimmed by 3 bases and V by 4 bases; bases with no gene match: 11. Germline assignment: CDR1 PRHDT and CDR2 FYEKMQ (reference sequence). The CDR3 is CASSSRRGDRGYNEQFF. The CDR3 coding sequence is TGTGCCAGCAGCTCAAGGCGGGGCGACAGGGGCTACAATGAGCAGTTCTTC. The whole variable domain, filled in from reference TRBV13 and TRBJ2-1, reads AAGVIQSPRHLIKEKRETATLKCYPIPRHDTVYWYQQGPGQDPQFLISFYEKMQSDKGSIPDRFSAQQFSDYHSELNMSSLELGDSALYFCASSSRRGDRGYNEQFFGPGTRLTVL.

CDR3 residues: CSVRQGADTQYF. The CDR3 DNA reads TGCAGCGTTCGACAGGGGGCCGATACGCAGTATTTT. The V and J genes are TRBV29-1 and TRBJ2-3, with 10 positions matching TRBD1. Germline CDR1 is SQVTM and CDR2 is ANQGSEA. The CDR3 covers 12 residues. The junction had 2 bases not matched to a gene; V was cut back by 5 bases and J by 6 bases.

This chain connects TRBV5-4 to TRBJ1-2; TRBD1 aligns across 7 bases. The CDR3 consists of 16 residues. Losses at the gene ends were 0 bases for V and 0 bases for J; bases not matched to a gene: 5. Per the germline V gene, CDR1 is SGHNT and CDR2 is YYREEE (reference sequence). CDR3 protein: CASSLGQGRTNYGYTF. The DNA for the CDR3 is TGTGCCAGCAGCTTGGGACAGGGCCGGACTAACTATGGCTACACCTTC.

A single count supports this clone. The chain couples TRBV3-1 (or the pseudogene TRBV3-2) to TRBJ1-2; 10 nucleotides match TRBD1. J was trimmed by 6 bases and V by 3 bases; bases with no gene match: 7. CDR1 LGHDT and CDR2 YNNKEL come from the germline V gene (reference sequence). This CDR3 is built from 15 residues. The CDR3 DNA sequence: TGTGCCAGCAGCCACCTCGACAGGGGGCGGGATGGCTACACCTTC. It codes for CASSHLDRGRDGYTF.

The chain employs TRBV3-1 (or the pseudogene TRBV3-2) and TRBJ2-1; 9 bases fit TRBD1. V shed 2 bases, J shed 7 bases, and the junction held 3 bases outside the gene matches. The CDR3 consists of 14 residues. Germline CDR1 reads LGHDT; CDR2 reads YNNKEL (reference sequence). CDR3 sequence: CASSQLDRGNEQFF. The CDR3 nucleotides are TGTGCCAGCAGCCAACTGGACAGGGGTAATGAGCAGTTCTTC.

CDR3 sequence: CASSHITGQPQHF. For the CDR3, the DNA is TGTGCCAGCAGTCATATTACGGGACAGCCCCAGCATTTT. The chain uses TRBV12-3 or TRBV12-4 and TRBJ1-5; unclear D gene. Trimming removed 5 bases from V and 7 bases from J, with 12 bases in between. This CDR3 is 13 amino acids long.

This sequence joins TRBV6-2 or TRBV6-3 and TRBJ2-7; D gene ambiguous. Germline V gene sequence: CDR1 MNHEY, CDR2 SVGEGT. V was trimmed by 6 bases and J by 6 bases, leaving 12 bases between them. This CDR3 is 12 amino acids long. CDR3 DNA: TGTGCCAGCAGCCCTGACAACCCCGAGCAGTACTTC. Translation: CASSPDNPEQYF.

The chain uses TRBV27 and TRBJ1-2; 9 bases align to TRBD1. CDR3 length equals 13 residues. CDR1 and CDR2 from the germline V gene are MNHEY and SMNVEV (reference sequence). With V trimmed by 6 bases and J by 8 bases, 7 bases remained unmatched. CDR3 in DNA: TGTGCCAGCAGCAACAGGGGGCTGGGAGGCTACACCTTC. This gives the protein CASSNRGLGGYTF.

CDR3 in DNA: TGTGCCAGCAGTTCGCAGGGATTAGGGTATGGCTACACCTTC. Its protein product is CASSSQGLGYGYTF. J is TRBJ1-2 and V is TRBV6-5, with D perhaps TRBD1 (5 bases). This CDR3 has 14 residues. Germline values: CDR1 MNHEY, CDR2 SVGAGI. The V and J ends lost 4 bases and 5 bases respectively, with 14 bases between them.

This chain links TRBV2 with TRBJ1-2; D not certain. V lost 4 bases and J 1 base, leaving 10 bases between the germline ends. From germline, CDR1 is SNHLY and CDR2 FYNNEI. The CDR3 extends over 14 amino acids. This CDR3 reads CASSASVVNYGYTF. CDR3 sequence (DNA): TGTGCCAGCAGTGCATCAGTGGTTAACTATGGCTACACCTTC.

The chain has TRBV6-5 and TRBJ2-7, with TRBD2 identical over 7 bases. The junction had 9 bases not matched to a gene; V was cut back by 6 bases and J by 4 bases. The CDR3 covers 14 residues. CDR1 MNHEY and CDR2 SVGAGI come from the germline V gene. The CDR3 loop is CASRLQTGGYEQYF. The CDR3 region has the DNA TGTGCCAGCAGACTCCAGACGGGGGGTTACGAGCAGTACTTC.

In DNA form, the CDR3 reads TGTGCCAGCATTCCCCTTATGGGGAGGGTCACTGAAGCTTTCTTT. It translates to CASIPLMGRVTEAFF. The chain combines TRBV2 with TRBJ1-1; D unclear. With 7 bases removed from V and 4 bases from J, the gap between germline ends came to 19 bases. The V gene's germline CDR1 is SNHLY and CDR2 FYNNEI. The CDR3 extends over 15 amino acids.

The J gene is TRBJ1-1, the V gene TRBV3-1 (or the pseudogene TRBV3-2), with 8 bases lining up with TRBD1. In germline, CDR1 is LGHDT, CDR2 YNNKEL (reference sequence). CDR3 size: 16 residues. The V and J ends lost 4 bases and 0 bases, in that order; junction bases with no gene match: 7. CDR3 nucleotide sequence: TGTGCCAGCAGCCGGTTGACAGGGGCGATGAACACTGAAGCTTTCTTT. This translates into CASSRLTGAMNTEAFF.

In this sample, this clone turned up once. The chain uses TRBV7-3 and TRBJ2-2, with D unclear. V was shortened by 2 bases and J by 0 bases, with 4 bases between the two germline ends. Germline V gene sequence: CDR1 SGHTA, CDR2 FQGTGA. The length of the CDR3 is 14 residues. The CDR3 coding sequence is TGTGCCAGCAGCTTAGTATCGAACACCGGGGAGCTGTTTTTT. Translating gives CASSLVSNTGELFF.

The chain has TRBV6-5 and TRBJ2-1; 10 bases fit TRBD2. CDR3 length: 15 residues. V lost 6 bases and J lost 4; bases outside the gene matches: 6. Per germline, CDR1 MNHEY and CDR2 SVGAGI. The CDR3 DNA follows: TGTGCCAGCAGCCGATCTAGCGGGGGTTACAATGAGCAGTTCTTC. This sequence encodes CASSRSSGGYNEQFF.

This chain connects TRBV30 to TRBJ1-4, with a tentative D call TRBD1 (5 bases). This CDR3 is built from 15 residues. Germline CDR1 reads GTSNPN; CDR2 reads SVGIG (reference sequence). V gave up 4 bases and J gave up 0 bases, with 12 bases separating them. The CDR3 is CAWMGGYATNEKLFF. The DNA for the CDR3 is TGTGCCTGGATGGGGGGATACGCAACTAATGAAAAACTGTTTTTT.